This T cell receptor beta chain was captured by sequencing in a study of blood T cell repertoires in COVID-19. Libraries were prepared by immunoSEQ multiplex PCR; TCRdb keeps only in-frame clonotypes and omits some of them. The data show about 310,000 clones, with over 75% seen just once and roughly a tenth held by the top ten. V gave up 10 bases and J gave up 1 base; unmatched junction bases: 10. The CDR3 is made up of 15 amino acids. Germline CDR1 and CDR2: MDHEN and SYDVKM. This chain links TRBV28 with TRBJ2-7; 10 positions agree with TRBD1. Sequenced sample: PBMCs or T cells enriched from blood (not recorded which). The sequence was obtained from a woman between 40 and 55 years old who had recovered from COVID-19. For the CDR3, the DNA is TGTGCCACTGGGGCCCTGGGACAGGGGTCCTACGAGCAGTACTTC. Translating it yields CATGALGQGSYEQYF.